This T cell receptor beta chain was retrieved from a study of T cells in Graves' hyperthyroidism and ophthalmopathy. PBMCs were sourced from around 10 ml fresh peripheral blood. The CDR3 has 15 amino acids. Germline CDR1 and CDR2: LGHDT and YNNKEL (reference sequence). The V and J ends lost 0 bases and 10 bases respectively, with 13 bases between them. Amplification of TCR beta CDR3 regions was performed using RNA transcripts as template. Researchers ran a first-round RT-PCR on the TCR CDR3 using the HTBI primer set. TCRdb re-analysed the multiplex PCR reads in MiXCR, keeping a single row per CDR3 protein. The data show approximately 520,000 distinct CDR3 sequences, approximately 25% seen once.

Material for sequencing was blood. This chain connects TRBV3-1 to TRBJ1-6, with unresolved D. The sequence came from a woman aged 25 to 39 with Graves' ophthalmopathy. CDR3 sequence reads: CASSQEGRMESPLHF. The CDR3 DNA follows: TGTGCCAGCAGCCAAGAAGGAAGGATGGAATCACCCCTCCACTTT.